Following are 25 T cell receptor beta chains from one sample sequenced in a study of T cells in localized non-small cell lung cancer. Generated by immunoSEQ multiplex PCR, the TCRdb table keeps only in-frame clones and is missing some. The table has 9,800 or so clones, around 42% seen once. Specimen: lymph node tissue, collected before any cancer treatment. Receptor source: a woman between 35 and 75 years old with stage I lung adenocarcinoma.

This clone occurred a few times. The chain recombines TRBV9 with TRBJ1-4; D remains ambiguous. In germline, CDR1 is SGDLS, CDR2 YYNGEE. The V end lost 5 bases, the J end lost 6 bases, and 11 bases lay between the germline ends. The CDR3 runs 13 residues. Here the CDR3 DNA reads TGTGCCAGCAGTTTTCTCCCGGATGAAAAACTGTTTTTT. The encoded protein is CASSFLPDEKLFF.

V and J are TRBV15 and TRBJ1-5, with TRBD1 as a possible D gene (5 bases). Germline values: CDR1 LNHNV, CDR2 YYDKDF (reference sequence). This CDR3 contains 19 residues. Trimming left V 1 base short and J 0 bases short, with 19 bases between. The CDR3 reads CATSRVRREGSYSNQPQHF. CDR3 DNA sequence: TGTGCCACCAGCAGAGTGCGCAGGGAGGGATCCTATAGCAATCAGCCCCAGCATTTT.

This clone was detected only once. The chain couples TRBV28 to TRBJ1-5, with 7 bases identical to TRBD1. Germline CDR1 is MDHEN and CDR2 is SYDVKM. The CDR3 length is 12 residues. V was clipped by 8 bases and J by 4 bases; unmatched bases: 2. The CDR3 reads CASQTGNQPQHF. For the CDR3, the DNA is TGTGCCAGCCAGACAGGGAATCAGCCCCAGCATTTT.

The chain couples TRBV19 to TRBJ1-5; D gene ambiguous. Germline V lookup: CDR1 LNHDA, CDR2 SQIVND (reference sequence). The CDR3 loop spans 13 amino acids. V lost 3 bases and J lost 6, with 9 bases in between. The CDR3 region has the DNA TGTGCCAGTAGTATTAGTGTGAGTCAGCCCCAGCATTTT. Its protein product is CASSISVSQPQHF.

This clone occurred a few times. The chain recombines TRBV19 with TRBJ2-1; 7 nucleotides line up with TRBD2. This CDR3 has 15 residues. Germline CDR1 reads LNHDA; CDR2 reads SQIVND (reference sequence). After removal of 5 bases from V and 4 bases from J, the junction contained 8 bases not matched to a gene. The CDR3 protein is CASSSRGEAYNEQFF. Here the CDR3 DNA reads TGTGCCAGTAGTTCCCGGGGGGAGGCATACAATGAGCAGTTCTTC.

This clone is a singleton in its sample. This chain connects TRBV18 to TRBJ2-3; TRBD2 agrees at 12 bases. The CDR3 consists of 17 residues. Germline CDR1 and CDR2: KGHSH and LQKENI. J lost 4 bases, V lost 0 bases, and 5 bases had no gene match. Here the CDR3 reads CASSPPTSGGLADTQYF. CDR3 sequence (DNA): TGTGCCAGCTCACCACCAACTAGCGGGGGGCTCGCAGATACGCAGTATTTT.

The table lists this clone with a count of one. This chain connects TRBV14 to TRBJ1-1; D may be TRBD1 (5 bases). CDR3 length: 12 residues. V was clipped by 6 bases and J by 8 bases, with 13 bases between them. CDR1 is SGHDN and CDR2 is FVKESK in the germline V gene. CDR3 residues: CASRGRGLEAFF. The CDR3 DNA follows: TGTGCCAGCAGAGGGCGGGGACTGGAAGCTTTCTTT.

This clone is judged medium-sized (0.01 to 0.1%). The chain recombines TRBV6-8 with TRBJ2-7, with D hard to call. CDR3 size: 13 residues. Germline V gene sequence: CDR1 MNHGY, CDR2 SAAAGT. The V end lost 6 bases, the J end lost 2 bases, and 11 bases lay between the germline ends. CDR3 nucleotide sequence: TGTGCCAGCAGACCCGGAATGACCTACGAGCAGTACTTC. This sequence encodes CASRPGMTYEQYF.

This clone has just a few counts. The chain recombines TRBV25-1 with TRBJ1-5, with D hard to call. CDR1 is MGHDK and CDR2 is SYGVNS in the germline V gene. Trimming removed 6 bases at V and 3 bases at J, with 9 bases between. This CDR3 spans 13 amino acids. The CDR3 loop reads CASRGGPNQPQHF. DNA of the CDR3: TGTGCCAGCAGGGGAGGGCCCAATCAGCCCCAGCATTTT.

The chain couples TRBV18 to TRBJ2-3, with D hard to call. Deletions cut 2 bases from V and 1 base from J, with 7 bases between. CDR1 and CDR2 (germline): KGHSH, LQKENI. This CDR3 is built from 14 residues. CDR3 in amino acids: CASSPTVGTDTQYF. The CDR3 DNA reads as TGTGCCAGCTCACCAACAGTGGGCACAGATACGCAGTATTTT.

The chain is built from TRBV25-1 and TRBJ1-2; 7 bases map to TRBD1. The CDR3 has 13 residues. V was pared by 6 bases and J by 9 bases, with 10 bases of the junction left unmatched. Germline assignment: CDR1 MGHDK and CDR2 SYGVNS. CDR3 in amino acids: CASSPQGINRYTF. CDR3 nucleotides: TGTGCCAGCAGCCCACAGGGGATTAATCGCTACACCTTC.

V gene TRBV29-1 combines with J gene TRBJ1-1; D may be TRBD1 (6 bases). Trimming shortened V by 4 bases and J by 0 bases, and 9 bases separated the two germline ends. This CDR3 comprises 13 residues. Per germline, CDR1 SQVTM and CDR2 ANQGSEA. The chain's CDR3 is CSVGTVVNTEAFF. CDR3 in DNA: TGCAGCGTTGGGACAGTAGTGAACACTGAAGCTTTCTTT.

This clone came up once. The rearrangement links TRBV11-3 to TRBJ2-7; tentatively, D is TRBD1 or TRBD2 (5 bases each). The CDR3 has 15 residues. Trimming stripped 5 bases from V and 4 bases from J, with 18 bases between. CDR1 and CDR2 from the germline V gene are SGHNT and YENEEA. DNA for the CDR3: TGTGCCAGCAGCATTTCGGGACCTCTTGGTTACGAGCAGTACTTC. Translated, it gives CASSISGPLGYEQYF. Full variable domain (outside the CDR3, taken from reference TRBV11-3 and TRBJ2-7): EAGVVQSPRYKIIEKKQPVAFWCNPISGHNTLYWYLQNLGQGPELLIRYENEEAVDDSQLPKDRFSAERLKGVDSTLKIQPAELGDSAVYLCASSISGPLGYEQYFGPGTRLTVT.

Note on this clone: The junction and the germline gene differ at one end; a read error may be behind it. V and J are TRBV9 and TRBJ1-1; a possible D gene is TRBD1 (5 bases). The CDR3 consists of 13 residues. Germline V gene sequence: CDR1 SGDLS, CDR2 YYNGEE. The CDR3 loop is CASNINRNSEAFF. In DNA form, the CDR3 reads TGTGCCAGCAATATCAACAGGAACTCTGAAGCTTTCTTT.

The chain joins TRBV9 to TRBJ1-1, with 7 bases fitting TRBD1. V gave up 4 bases and J gave up 2 bases; unmatched junction bases: 8. CDR3 size: 15 residues. Germline-derived CDR1 and CDR2 are SGDLS and YYNGEE. In DNA, the CDR3 is TGTGCCAGCAGCTCCTACGACAGGGTCAACACTGAAGCTTTCTTT. Translation gives CASSSYDRVNTEAFF.

The CDR3 loop is CASSLTSGGNNEQFF. The CDR3 nucleotides are TGTGCCAGCAGCCTTACTAGCGGGGGGAACAATGAGCAGTTCTTC. The chain joins TRBV11-3 to TRBJ2-1; 12 bases agree with TRBD2. V was pared by 5 bases and J by 5 bases, with 4 bases of the junction left unmatched. The germline gives CDR1 SGHNT, CDR2 YENEEA. The CDR3 loop spans 15 amino acids.

This clone was seen a handful of times. CDR3 protein: CASKGTGDVVGYTF. CDR3 DNA: TGTGCCAGTAAAGGTACAGGGGACGTCGTTGGCTACACCTTC. The rearrangement links TRBV6-8 to TRBJ1-2; 7 bases align to TRBD1. The CDR3 runs to 14 residues. Germline V gene lookup returns CDR1 MNHGY and CDR2 SAAAGT. The junction had 14 bases not matched to a gene; V was cut back by 9 bases and J by 7 bases.

This chain connects TRBV6-8 to TRBJ1-5; 7 nucleotides match TRBD1. V shed 6 bases, J shed 2 bases, and the junction held 4 bases outside the gene matches. This CDR3 is 14 amino acids long. Germline CDR1 MNHGY, CDR2 SAAAGT. The CDR3: CASRDREGNQPQHF. The CDR3 coding sequence is TGTGCCAGCAGAGACAGGGAGGGCAATCAGCCCCAGCATTTT.

This chain connects TRBV30 to TRBJ1-1; D is uncertain. Trimming removed 1 base at V and 11 bases at J, with 17 bases between. Germline V gene data show CDR1 as GTSNPN and CDR2 as SVGIG (reference sequence). The CDR3 is made up of 13 amino acids. CDR3 sequence: CAWSARVSRAAFF. DNA for the CDR3: TGTGCCTGGAGTGCCCGAGTTTCTCGGGCGGCTTTCTTT.

The chain employs TRBV19 and TRBJ1-2; D is possibly TRBD1 (5 bases). The CDR3 is 12 residues long. Looked up from germline, CDR1 is LNHDA and CDR2 is SQIVND (reference sequence). Trimming took off 6 bases at V and 2 bases at J, with 7 bases between the two ends. The CDR3 spells CASSRGNYGYTF. CDR3 sequence (DNA): TGTGCCAGTAGCCGGGGGAACTATGGCTACACCTTC.

This clone was seen only a few times. The CDR3 bases are TGTGCCAGCAGCTTAGACCCAGGGTATTTGAGCACTGAAGCTTTCTTT. It translates to CASSLDPGYLSTEAFF. The gene calls are TRBV11-3 and TRBJ1-1, with D perhaps matching TRBD1 (5 bases). V lost 0 bases and J lost 4, with 15 bases in between. The CDR3 runs 16 residues. Germline CDR1 SGHNT, CDR2 YENEEA.

The J gene is TRBJ1-5, the V gene TRBV19, with a weak D call TRBD1 (5 bases). CDR1 is LNHDA, CDR2 SQIVND, per germline (reference sequence). The ends were cut back, 5 bases at V and 1 base at J, with 15 bases in the middle. This CDR3 contains 16 residues. CDR3 sequence: CASSDTWTRSNQPQHF. The CDR3, as DNA: TGTGCCAGTAGTGACACTTGGACAAGGAGCAATCAGCCCCAGCATTTT.

The chain uses TRBV5-1 and TRBJ2-5; tentative D call: TRBD2 (6 bases). Trimming removed 7 bases at V and 4 bases at J, with 17 bases between. Per germline, CDR1 SGHRS and CDR2 YFSETQ. CDR3 size: 14 residues. Written as DNA, the CDR3 is TGCGCCAGCCAGCAGGGCGGGGCACTAGAGACCCAGTACTTC. Its translation is CASQQGGALETQYF.

This clone was seen more than once but under ten times. V and J are TRBV2 and TRBJ1-2, with a weak D call TRBD1 (6 bases). V was pared by 4 bases and J by 8 bases, with 17 bases between. Per the germline V gene, CDR1 is SNHLY and CDR2 is FYNNEI. The CDR3 runs 14 residues. The CDR3 loop is CASSVWQGIRGYTF. The CDR3 nucleotides read TGTGCCAGCAGTGTTTGGCAGGGGATAAGGGGCTACACCTTC.

The table lists this clone with a few counts. CDR3 residues: CASSPTGAYYGYTF. CDR3 coding DNA: TGTGCCAGCTCACCTACCGGAGCCTACTATGGCTACACCTTC. The chain links TRBV18 to TRBJ1-2; unclear D gene. CDR1 is KGHSH, CDR2 LQKENI, per germline. Between the trimmed V and J ends, which lost 3 bases and 3 bases, there was a span of 11 bases. The CDR3 has 14 amino acids.